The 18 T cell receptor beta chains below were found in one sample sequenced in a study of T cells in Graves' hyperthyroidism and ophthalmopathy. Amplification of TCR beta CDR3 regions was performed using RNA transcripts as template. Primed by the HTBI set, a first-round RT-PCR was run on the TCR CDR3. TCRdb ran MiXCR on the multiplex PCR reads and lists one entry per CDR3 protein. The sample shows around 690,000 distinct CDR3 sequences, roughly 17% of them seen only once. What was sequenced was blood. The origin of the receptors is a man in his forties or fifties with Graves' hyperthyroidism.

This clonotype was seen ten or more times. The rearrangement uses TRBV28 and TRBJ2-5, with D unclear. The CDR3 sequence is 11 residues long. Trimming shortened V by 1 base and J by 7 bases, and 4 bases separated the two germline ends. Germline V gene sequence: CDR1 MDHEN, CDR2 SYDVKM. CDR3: CASSLSWTQYF. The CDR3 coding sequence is TGTGCCAGCAGTTTATCTTGGACCCAGTACTTC.

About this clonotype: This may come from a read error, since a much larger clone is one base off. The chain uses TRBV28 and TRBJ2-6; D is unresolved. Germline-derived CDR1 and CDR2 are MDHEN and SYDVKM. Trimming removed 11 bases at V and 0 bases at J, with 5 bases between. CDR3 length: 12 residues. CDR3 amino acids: CADSSGANVLTF. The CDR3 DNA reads TGTGCCGATAGCTCTGGGGCCAACGTCCTGACTTTC.

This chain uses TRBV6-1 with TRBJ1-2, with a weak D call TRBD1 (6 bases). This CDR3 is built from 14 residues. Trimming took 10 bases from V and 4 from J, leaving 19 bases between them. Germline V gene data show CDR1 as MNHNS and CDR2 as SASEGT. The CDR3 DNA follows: TGTGCCACTTACGGGCCGGGGGCTCGCTATGGCTACACCTTC. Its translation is CATYGPGARYGYTF.

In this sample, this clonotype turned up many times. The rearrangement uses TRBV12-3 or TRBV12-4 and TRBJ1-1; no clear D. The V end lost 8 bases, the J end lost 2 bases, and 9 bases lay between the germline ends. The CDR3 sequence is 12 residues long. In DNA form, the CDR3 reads TGTGCCAGCCTGGGGTCCAACACTGAAGCTTTCTTT. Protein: CASLGSNTEAFF.

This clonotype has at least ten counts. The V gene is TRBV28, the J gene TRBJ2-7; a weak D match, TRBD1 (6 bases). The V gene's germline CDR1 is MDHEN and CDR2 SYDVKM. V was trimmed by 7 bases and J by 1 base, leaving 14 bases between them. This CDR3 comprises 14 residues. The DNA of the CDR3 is TGTGCCAGCACCCCTGGGGACATTTCCTACGAGCAGTACTTC. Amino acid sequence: CASTPGDISYEQYF.

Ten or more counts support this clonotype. The CDR3 loop is CASSASGVFSYEQYF. The CDR3 region has the DNA TGTGCCAGCAGTGCTTCGGGCGTCTTCTCCTACGAGCAGTACTTC. The chain links TRBV2 to TRBJ2-7; D is ambiguous. The CDR3 sequence is 15 residues long. Germline CDR1 and CDR2: SNHLY and FYNNEI. Trimming removed 4 bases from V and 0 bases from J, with 13 bases in between. Full variable domain (outside the CDR3, taken from reference TRBV2 and TRBJ2-7): EPEVTQTPSHQVTQMGQEVILRCVPISNHLYFYWYRQILGQKVEFLVSFYNNEISEKSEIFDDQFSVERPDGSNFTLKIRSTKLEDSAMYFCASSASGVFSYEQYFGPGTRLTVT.

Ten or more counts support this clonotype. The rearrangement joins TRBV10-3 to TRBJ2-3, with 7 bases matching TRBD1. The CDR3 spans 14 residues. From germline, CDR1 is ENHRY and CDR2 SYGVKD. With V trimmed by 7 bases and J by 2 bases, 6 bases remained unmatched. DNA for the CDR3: TGTGCCATCAAGAGCACAGGGGCCACAGATACGCAGTATTTT. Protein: CAIKSTGATDTQYF.

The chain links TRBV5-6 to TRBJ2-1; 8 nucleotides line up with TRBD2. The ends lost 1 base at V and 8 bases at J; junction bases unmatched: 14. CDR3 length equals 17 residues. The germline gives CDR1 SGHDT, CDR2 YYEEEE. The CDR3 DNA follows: TGTGCCAGCAGCTTGTTGGGGGGGACTAGTTCGTCGCATGAGCAGTTCTTC. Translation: CASSLLGGTSSSHEQFF.

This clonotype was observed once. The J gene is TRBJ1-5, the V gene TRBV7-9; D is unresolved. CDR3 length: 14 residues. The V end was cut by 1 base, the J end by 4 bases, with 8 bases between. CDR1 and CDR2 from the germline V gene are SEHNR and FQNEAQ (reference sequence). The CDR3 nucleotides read TGTGCCAGCAGCTTAGATTTTCCGAATCAGCCCCAGCATTTT. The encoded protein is CASSLDFPNQPQHF.

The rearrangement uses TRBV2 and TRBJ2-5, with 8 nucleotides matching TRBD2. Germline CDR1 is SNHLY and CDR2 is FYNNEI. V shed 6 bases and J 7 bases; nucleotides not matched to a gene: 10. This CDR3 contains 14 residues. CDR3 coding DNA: TGTGCCAGCAGCCCTTCGGGGGGGGGGGTGACCCAGTACTTC. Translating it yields CASSPSGGGVTQYF.

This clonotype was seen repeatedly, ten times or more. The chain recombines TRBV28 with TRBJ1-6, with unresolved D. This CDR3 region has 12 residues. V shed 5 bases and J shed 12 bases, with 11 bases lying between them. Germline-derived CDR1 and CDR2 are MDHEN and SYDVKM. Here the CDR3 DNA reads TGTGCCAGCAGTCCAGACCGGGGACCCCTCCACTTT. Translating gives CASSPDRGPLHF. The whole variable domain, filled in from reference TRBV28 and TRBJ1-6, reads DVKVTQSSRYLVKRTGEKVFLECVQDMDHENMFWYRQDPGLGLRLIYFSYDVKMKEKGDIPEGYSVSREKKERFSLILESASTNQTSMYLCASSPDRGPLHFGNGTRLTVT.

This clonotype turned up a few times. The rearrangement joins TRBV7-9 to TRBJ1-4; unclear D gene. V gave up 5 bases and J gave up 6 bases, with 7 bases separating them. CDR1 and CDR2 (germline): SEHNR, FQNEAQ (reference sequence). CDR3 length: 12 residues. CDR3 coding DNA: TGTGCCAGCAGCCTTATAGATGAAAAACTGTTTTTT. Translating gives CASSLIDEKLFF.

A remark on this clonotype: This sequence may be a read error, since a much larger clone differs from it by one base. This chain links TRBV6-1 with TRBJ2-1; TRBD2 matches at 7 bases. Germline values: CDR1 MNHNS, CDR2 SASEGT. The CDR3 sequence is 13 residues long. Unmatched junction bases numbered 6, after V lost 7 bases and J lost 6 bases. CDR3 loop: CASKSSGSNEQFF. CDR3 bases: TGTGCCAGCAAGTCTAGCGGTTCCAATGAGCAGTTCTTC.

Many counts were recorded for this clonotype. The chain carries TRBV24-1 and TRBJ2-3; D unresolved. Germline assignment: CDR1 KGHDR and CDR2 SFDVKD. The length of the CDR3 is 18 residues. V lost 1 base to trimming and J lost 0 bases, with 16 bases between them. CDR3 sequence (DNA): TGTGCCACCAGTGATTTTAACTCCCCTACAGCTAGCACAGATACGCAGTATTTT. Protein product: CATSDFNSPTASTDTQYF.

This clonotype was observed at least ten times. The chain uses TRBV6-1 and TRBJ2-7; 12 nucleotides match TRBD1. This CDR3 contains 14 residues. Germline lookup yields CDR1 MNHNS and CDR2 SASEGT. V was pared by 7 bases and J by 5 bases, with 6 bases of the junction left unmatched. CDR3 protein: CASTPGQGADEQYF. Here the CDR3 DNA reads TGTGCCAGCACCCCGGGACAGGGGGCAGACGAGCAGTACTTC.

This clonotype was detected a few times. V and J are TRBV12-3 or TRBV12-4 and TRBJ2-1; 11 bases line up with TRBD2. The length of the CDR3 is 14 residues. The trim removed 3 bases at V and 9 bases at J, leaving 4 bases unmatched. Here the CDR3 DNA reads TGTGCCAGCAGTTTTACTAGCGGGAGCTCTGAGCAGTTCTTC. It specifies CASSFTSGSSEQFF.

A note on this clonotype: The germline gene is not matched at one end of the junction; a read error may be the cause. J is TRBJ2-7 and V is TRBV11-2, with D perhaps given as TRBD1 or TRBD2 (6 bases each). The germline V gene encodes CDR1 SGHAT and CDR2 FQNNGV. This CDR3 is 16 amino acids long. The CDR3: CASNLGGLQFSHEQYF. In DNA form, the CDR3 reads TGTGCCAGCAACCTCGGGGGCCTACAATTCTCCCACGAGCAGTACTTC.

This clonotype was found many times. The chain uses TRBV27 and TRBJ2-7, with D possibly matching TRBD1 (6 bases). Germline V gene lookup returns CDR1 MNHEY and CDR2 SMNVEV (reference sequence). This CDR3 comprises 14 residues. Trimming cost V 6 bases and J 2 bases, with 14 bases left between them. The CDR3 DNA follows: TGTGCCAGCAGGCCAACCGGGACACCCTACGAGCAGTACTTC. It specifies CASRPTGTPYEQYF.